The 25 T cell receptor beta chains reported below all come from one sample, sequenced in a study of T cells in Graves' hyperthyroidism and ophthalmopathy. From RNA transcripts, TCR beta CDR3 regions were amplified. The HTBI primer set drove a first-round RT-PCR of the TCR CDR3. TCRdb independently ran MiXCR on the multiplex PCR reads; one entry per CDR3 protein. The repertoire holds 300,000 to 400,000 distinct CDR3 sequences, with about 14% as singletons. Sequencing was carried out using blood. The receptors come from a woman aged 25 to 45 with Graves' hyperthyroidism.

This clonotype was observed many times. The genes are TRBV11-2 and TRBJ2-7; the D gene is possibly TRBD2 (5 bases). Trimming shortened V by 2 bases and J by 0 bases, and 8 bases separated the two germline ends. Germline loops: CDR1 SGHAT, CDR2 FQNNGV. The CDR3 sequence is 14 residues long. CDR3 DNA sequence: TGTGCCAGCAGCTTAAGGACTTCCTCCTACGAGCAGTACTTC. Protein sequence: CASSLRTSSYEQYF.

This clonotype was counted at least ten times. The V gene is TRBV7-2, the J gene TRBJ2-1; 14 nucleotides match TRBD2. Trimming took 0 bases from V and 8 from J; bases not matched to a gene: 3. Per the germline V gene, CDR1 is SGHTA and CDR2 is FQGNSA. This CDR3 contains 16 residues. The CDR3 sequence is CASSLARLAGGHEQFF. The CDR3 DNA is TGTGCCAGCAGCTTAGCCCGACTAGCGGGAGGGCATGAGCAGTTCTTC.

This clonotype came up a few times. The chain employs TRBV19 and TRBJ2-3; TRBD2 aligns across 8 bases. The CDR3 has 13 residues. Trimming took 7 bases from V and 3 from J; bases not matched to a gene: 3. From germline, CDR1 is LNHDA and CDR2 SQIVND (reference sequence). In DNA form, the CDR3 reads TGTGCCAGTATCGCTAGCGGGACAGATACGCAGTATTTT. Translating gives CASIASGTDTQYF.

This clonotype was picked up many times. The V call is TRBV9, the J call TRBJ2-1; weak D call: TRBD1 (6 bases). From germline, CDR1 is SGDLS and CDR2 YYNGEE. V lost 0 bases and J 4 bases, leaving 11 bases between the germline ends. The CDR3 loop spans 15 amino acids. CDR3 residues: CASSVGQGWYNEQFF. CDR3 sequence (DNA): TGTGCCAGCAGCGTAGGTCAGGGGTGGTACAATGAGCAGTTCTTC.

The genes are TRBV20-1 and TRBJ1-3; D remains ambiguous. Germline assignment: CDR1 DFQATT and CDR2 SNEGSKA (reference sequence). Trimming pared 3 bases from V and 1 base from J, leaving 7 bases between. CDR3 length: 13 amino acids. CDR3 DNA sequence: TGCAGTGCTAGGGAGTTTTCTGGAAACACCATATATTTT. Protein sequence: CSAREFSGNTIYF.

This clonotype was counted ten times or more. This chain connects TRBV27 to TRBJ2-7, with D possibly matching TRBD2 (6 bases). The V and J ends lost 3 bases and 6 bases respectively, with 18 bases between them. The CDR3 runs 15 residues. Germline V gene sequence: CDR1 MNHEY, CDR2 SMNVEV (reference sequence). CDR3 sequence: CASSFSVGGGFEQYF. Written as DNA, the CDR3 is TGTGCCAGCAGTTTTTCTGTAGGTGGGGGGTTCGAGCAGTACTTC.

This clonotype was seen ten or more times. The V call is TRBV6-2 or TRBV6-3, the J call TRBJ2-5; D not certain. V dropped 9 bases and J dropped 0 bases, with 11 bases sitting between them. This CDR3 is built from 13 residues. Looked up from germline, CDR1 is MNHEY and CDR2 is SVGEGT. Here the CDR3 reads CASNLGNQETQYF. CDR3 coding DNA: TGTGCCAGTAACCTGGGAAACCAAGAGACCCAGTACTTC.

This clonotype was detected many times. This chain joins TRBV15 and TRBJ2-7; possibly TRBD2 for D (5 bases). The CDR3 is 15 amino acids. Germline lookup yields CDR1 LNHNV and CDR2 YYDKDF (reference sequence). Trimming removed 3 bases at V and 3 bases at J, with 15 bases between. CDR3 nucleotides: TGTGCCACCAGCAGGGCCTTAGCGCAAGGCTACGAGCAGTACTTC. Its protein is CATSRALAQGYEQYF.

This clonotype was recorded only once. The chain links TRBV20-1 to TRBJ2-7; 9 bases match TRBD1. Trimming cost V 6 bases and J 3 bases; bases outside gene matches: 12. CDR3 length equals 15 residues. Germline CDR1 is DFQATT and CDR2 is SNEGSKA (reference sequence). In DNA form, the CDR3 reads TGCAGTGCCCCACCCACAAAGACAGGGGGCTACGAGCAGTACTTC. It is translated as CSAPPTKTGGYEQYF.

This clonotype was found many times. This chain uses TRBV2 with TRBJ2-2; tentatively, D is TRBD1 (6 bases). The CDR3 is 14 amino acids. Germline CDR1 reads SNHLY; CDR2 reads FYNNEI. V lost 7 bases, J lost 4 bases, and 13 bases lay in between. CDR3 protein: CASTSGQFTGELFF. CDR3 DNA: TGTGCCAGCACCAGCGGACAGTTCACCGGGGAGCTGTTTTTT.

The gene calls are TRBV19 and TRBJ2-3; the D gene could be TRBD1 or TRBD2 (6 bases each). The CDR3 has 17 residues. Trimming removed 6 bases from V and 3 bases from J, with 22 bases in between. Germline V gene data show CDR1 as LNHDA and CDR2 as SQIVND (reference sequence). The CDR3 loop reads CASSLTTGTGRTDTQYF. The DNA for the CDR3 is TGTGCCAGTAGCCTTACAACAGGAACAGGGAGGACAGATACGCAGTATTTT.

This clonotype was observed at least ten times. V and J are TRBV28 and TRBJ2-1; D call uncertain. V gave up 6 bases and J gave up 1 base, with 10 bases separating them. The CDR3 is 14 residues long. Germline loops: CDR1 MDHEN, CDR2 SYDVKM. CDR3 loop: CASRPHSSYNEQFF. Written as DNA, the CDR3 is TGTGCCAGCAGGCCCCATTCATCCTACAATGAGCAGTTCTTC.

The sample holds many counts of this clonotype. The chain joins TRBV7-2 to TRBJ2-7, with TRBD1 identical over 9 bases. This CDR3 comprises 15 residues. V trimming: 6 bases; J trimming: 3 bases; junction bases outside the gene matches: 9. CDR1 and CDR2 (germline): SGHTA, FQGNSA. CDR3 loop: CASRIRGQGGYEQYF. CDR3 in DNA: TGTGCCAGCAGAATTAGGGGACAGGGAGGCTACGAGCAGTACTTC.

This clonotype was seen only a few times. This rearrangement joins TRBV3-1 to TRBJ2-7, with TRBD1 matching 12 bases. With 0 bases clipped from V and 7 bases from J, the junction kept 7 bases outside the gene matches. The CDR3 has 16 amino acids. The germline gives CDR1 LGHDT, CDR2 YNNKEL (reference sequence). The chain's CDR3 is CASSQDPGQGANEQYF. CDR3 bases: TGTGCCAGCAGCCAAGATCCGGGACAGGGGGCTAATGAGCAGTACTTC.

V gene TRBV20-1 combines with J gene TRBJ2-6; D unresolved. Between the trimmed V and J ends, which lost 3 bases and 0 bases, there was a span of 9 bases. This CDR3 is 15 amino acids long. CDR1 and CDR2 (germline): DFQATT, SNEGSKA (reference sequence). Written as DNA, the CDR3 is TGCAGTGCTAGTGATTTTTACTCTGGGGCCAACGTCCTGACTTTC. Protein: CSASDFYSGANVLTF.

The chain joins TRBV29-1 to TRBJ2-5; 7 bases fit TRBD2. The junction had 11 bases not matched to a gene; V was cut back by 5 bases and J by 5 bases. The CDR3 spans 14 residues. The germline V gene encodes CDR1 SQVTM and CDR2 ANQGSEA. CDR3 region: CSVRRAWGGETQYF. In nucleotides, the CDR3 is TGCAGCGTTAGGAGGGCTTGGGGAGGGGAGACCCAGTACTTC.

In its sample, this clonotype was seen many times. The CDR3 coding sequence is TGTGCCAGCAGTGAAACCCGACGGGGTGAGCAGTACTTC. Amino acids: CASSETRRGEQYF. V usage is TRBV6-1 and J usage is TRBJ2-7; TRBD2 might be the D (5 bases). V was trimmed by 2 bases and J by 7 bases, leaving 12 bases between them. The CDR3 is 13 amino acids. Germline V CDR1 and CDR2: MNHNS, SASEGT.

This clonotype showed up just a few times. The rearrangement links TRBV5-1 to TRBJ1-6; D gene ambiguous. CDR3 length equals 14 residues. Trimming took off 0 bases at V and 8 bases at J, with 9 bases between the two ends. Germline V gene lookup returns CDR1 SGHRS and CDR2 YFSETQ. The CDR3 nucleotides are TGCGCCAGCAGCTTGGCCTCTCGGGATTCACCCCTCCACTTT. Its protein product is CASSLASRDSPLHF.

This clonotype appeared once. A much more abundant neighbour one base away suggests this may be a read error. The chain carries TRBV20-1 and TRBJ2-7; D is uncertain. This CDR3 has 16 residues. In germline, CDR1 is DFQATT, CDR2 SNEGSKA (reference sequence). Trimming removed 7 bases from V and 1 base from J, with 23 bases in between. As DNA, the CDR3 is TGCAGTGGAAGTGCTCTCAGTTCTCCTGGTTCCTACGAGCAGTACTTC. This sequence encodes CSGSALSSPGSYEQYF.

In this sample, this clonotype turned up many times. The chain employs TRBV27 and TRBJ2-7, with a weak D call TRBD1 (6 bases). The CDR3 loop spans 14 amino acids. Trimming removed 8 bases at V and 5 bases at J, with 19 bases between. Germline loops: CDR1 MNHEY, CDR2 SMNVEV (reference sequence). The CDR3 sequence is CASRAQGNPDEQYF. CDR3 in DNA: TGTGCCAGCCGAGCACAGGGAAACCCTGACGAGCAGTACTTC.

Written as DNA, the CDR3 is TGCAGTGCTAGAAAGCAAGAGACCCAGTACTTC. Translating gives CSARKQETQYF. The J gene is TRBJ2-5, the V gene TRBV20-1; D uncertain. With 2 bases removed from V and 2 bases from J, the gap between germline ends came to 3 bases. CDR1 is DFQATT and CDR2 is SNEGSKA in the germline V gene (reference sequence). This CDR3 is 11 amino acids long.

This clonotype occurred a few times. The chain has TRBV30 and TRBJ2-7; D is unresolved. The CDR3 contains 14 residues. The germline V gene has CDR1 GTSNPN and CDR2 SVGIG (reference sequence). With 1 base removed from V and 3 bases from J, the gap between germline ends came to 13 bases. Here the CDR3 reads CAWSEPQGYYEQYF. CDR3 nucleotide sequence: TGTGCCTGGAGTGAGCCCCAAGGGTACTACGAGCAGTACTTC. Supplemented by reference TRBV30 and TRBJ2-7, the full variable domain reads SQTIHQWPATLVQPVGSPLSLECTVEGTSNPNLYWYRQAAGRGLQLLFYSVGIGQISSEVPQNLSASRPQDRQFILSSKKLLLSDSGFYLCAWSEPQGYYEQYFGPGTRLTVT.

The chain combines TRBV20-1 with TRBJ2-7; tentatively, D is TRBD1 (5 bases). CDR3 length equals 13 residues. Trimming shortened V by 3 bases and J by 3 bases, and 12 bases separated the two germline ends. CDR1 and CDR2 (germline): DFQATT, SNEGSKA (reference sequence). CDR3 amino acids: CSASPPQGYEQYF. CDR3 sequence (DNA): TGCAGTGCTAGCCCTCCCCAGGGCTACGAGCAGTACTTC.

This clonotype is a singleton in its sample. This rearrangement joins TRBV5-1 to TRBJ2-1; D ambiguous. The V gene's germline CDR1 is SGHRS and CDR2 YFSETQ. The CDR3 runs to 15 residues. V was clipped by 0 bases and J by 3 bases, with 10 bases between them. The CDR3 protein is CASSLATVVYNEQFF. CDR3 nucleotide sequence: TGCGCCAGCAGCTTGGCGACTGTAGTCTACAATGAGCAGTTCTTC.

Turning to this clonotype: It may be a read error: a sequence one base away is much more abundant. The J gene is TRBJ2-1, the V gene TRBV2; 10 nucleotides align to TRBD1. The CDR3 contains 14 residues. The V gene's germline CDR1 is SNHLY and CDR2 FYNNEI. The V segment lost 8 bases and the J segment 10 bases; nucleotides outside the gene matches: 11. This CDR3 is CASGRQGADGEQFF. In nucleotides, the CDR3 is TGTGCCAGCGGTAGACAGGGGGCCGACGGGGAGCAGTTCTTC.